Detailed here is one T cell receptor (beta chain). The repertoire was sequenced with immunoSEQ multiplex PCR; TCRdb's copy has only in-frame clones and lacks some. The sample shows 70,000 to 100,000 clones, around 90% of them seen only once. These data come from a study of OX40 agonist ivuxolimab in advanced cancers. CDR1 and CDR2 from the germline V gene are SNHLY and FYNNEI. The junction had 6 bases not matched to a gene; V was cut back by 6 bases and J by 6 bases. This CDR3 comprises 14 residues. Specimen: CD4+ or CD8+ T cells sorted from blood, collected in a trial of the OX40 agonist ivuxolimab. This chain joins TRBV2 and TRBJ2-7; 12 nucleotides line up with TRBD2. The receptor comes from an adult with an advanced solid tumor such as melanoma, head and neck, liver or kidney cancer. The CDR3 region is CASSLAGGPGEQYF. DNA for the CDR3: TGTGCCAGCAGCCTAGCGGGAGGGCCGGGCGAGCAGTACTTC.